This T cell receptor beta chain is from a study of T cell responses to AZD1222 COVID-19 vaccine. Study-level points and caveats: Only six individuals given AZD1222 were seropositive at baseline. Close to half of spike-specific TCRs reportedly recognize unmutated variant regions.

This table comes from immunoSEQ multiplex PCR, and its TCRdb copy is limited to in-frame clones, with some not included. The sample shows over 110,000 clones, just under 95% of them seen only once. Concerning this clone: Its target is not known.

The ends were cut back, 1 base at V and 7 bases at J, with 12 bases in the middle. Germline CDR1 reads MNHEY; CDR2 reads SMNVEV (reference sequence). This CDR3 is built from 14 residues. Sample: peripheral blood, taken on day 0 of AZD1222 vaccination. This chain connects TRBV27 to TRBJ2-3; maybe TRBD2 (6 bases). The TCR originated in an adult in good health. The DNA of the CDR3 is TGTGCCAGCAGTTTATTAGCGGAGGGAAATACGCAGTATTTT. Translation: CASSLLAEGNTQYF.